A selection of T cell receptor beta chains follows, all from one sample in a study of blood T cell repertoires in COVID-19. TCRdb's table, derived via immunoSEQ multiplex PCR, lists solely in-frame clones and lacks some. This table has roughly 230,000 clones, 85% appearing once. The specimen sequenced was peripheral blood. The source of these receptors is a man in his forties with acute or convalescent COVID-19. CDR3s include the opening cysteine and the closing phenylalanine or tryptophan. A D gene is named only where the DNA matches it firmly. Clone size is shown for a subset of rows, as once, few, many or a class of expanded clone.

.	TRBJ2-3	.	TRBV6-2/TRBV6-3	CASSYSTAYPLPRYTQYF	TGTGCCAGCAGTTACTCAACAGCTTATCCTTTACCCCGCTATACGCAGTATTTT
TRBD1	TRBJ1-2	.	TRBV27	CASSLQGANYGYTF	TGTGCCAGCAGTTTACAGGGGGCTAACTATGGCTACACCTTC
TRBD2	TRBJ2-1	.	TRBV7-9	CASSLPGRDEQFF	TGTGCCAGCAGCTTACCGGGGAGGGATGAGCAGTTCTTC
.	TRBJ1-1	.	TRBV19	CASSSRDTNTEAFF	TGTGCCAGTAGTAGCCGGGACACAAACACTGAAGCTTTCTTT
.	TRBJ1-2	once	TRBV9	CASSVTGAYGYTF	TGTGCCAGCAGCGTAACAGGTGCCTATGGCTACACCTTC
TRBD2	TRBJ2-2	.	TRBV6-2/TRBV6-3	CASSSAGVLNTGELFF	TGTGCCAGCAGTTCGGCGGGGGTCCTTAACACCGGGGAGCTGTTTTTT
.	TRBJ1-2	.	TRBV5-4	CASSLAFGDGGYTF	TGTGCCAGCAGCTTGGCCTTCGGGGATGGAGGCTACACCTTC
TRBD1	TRBJ1-1	.	TRBV5-1	CASSLGQGASEAFF	TGCGCCAGCAGCCTGGGACAGGGGGCCTCTGAAGCTTTCTTT
.	TRBJ1-3	.	TRBV7-8	CASSNLLGNTIYF	TGTGCCAGCAGCAACCTATTGGGAAACACCATATATTTT
.	TRBJ2-2	.	TRBV10-3	CAISFLNTGELFF	TGTGCCATCAGTTTCCTCAACACCGGGGAGCTGTTTTTT
.	TRBJ2-3	.	TRBV3-1/TRBV3-2	CASSHRESRAQYF	TGTGCCAGCAGTCACAGGGAGTCCAGGGCGCAGTATTTT
TRBD1	TRBJ1-4	once	TRBV4-1	CASSQGTGLEKLFF	TGCGCCAGCAGCCAAGGGACAGGGCTTGAAAAACTGTTTTTT
TRBD2	TRBJ2-3	.	TRBV9	CASSVTSGHTDTQYF	TGTGCCAGCAGCGTAACTAGCGGTCACACAGATACGCAGTATTTT
.	TRBJ1-3	.	TRBV9	CASSTQEFSGNTIYF	TGTGCCAGCAGCACCCAGGAATTCTCTGGAAACACCATATATTTT
.	TRBJ2-1	.	TRBV5-6	CASSLDPVRYNEQFF	TGTGCCAGCAGCTTGGATCCAGTTCGCTACAATGAGCAGTTCTTC
TRBD1	TRBJ2-3	.	TRBV11-2	CASSGQGARDTQYF	TGTGCCAGCAGCGGACAGGGGGCAAGAGATACGCAGTATTTT
TRBD1	TRBJ2-5	.	TRBV3-1/TRBV3-2	CASSQGTGQAETQYF	TGTGCCAGCAGCCAAGGGACAGGGCAAGCAGAGACCCAGTACTTC
TRBD2	TRBJ2-3	.	TRBV5-6	CASSLTLPGLAGRTDTQYF	TGTGCCAGCAGCTTGACGTTACCGGGACTAGCGGGGCGCACAGATACGCAGTATTTT
.	TRBJ1-5	.	TRBV29-1	CSVGGGNQPQHF	TGCAGCGTCGGGGGGGGAAATCAGCCCCAGCATTTT
TRBD1	TRBJ2-2	.	TRBV2	CASSVTTGGNTGELFF	TGTGCCAGCAGTGTTACGACAGGGGGTAACACCGGGGAGCTGTTTTTT
TRBD2	TRBJ2-3	.	TRBV6-5	CASSWVPGGPDTQYF	TGTGCCAGCTCGTGGGTTCCGGGAGGGCCAGATACGCAGTATTTT
TRBD1	TRBJ1-1	.	TRBV29-1	CSVTGVLVGEAFF	TGCAGCGTGACAGGGGTTTTGGTAGGGGAAGCTTTCTTT
.	TRBJ1-5	.	TRBV19	CASSIGRTANQPQHF	TGTGCCAGTAGTATAGGACGGACAGCAAATCAGCCCCAGCATTTT
TRBD1	TRBJ1-1	.	TRBV5-4	CASSRPTGEATEAFF	TGTGCCAGCAGCCGACCGACAGGGGAGGCCACTGAAGCTTTCTTT
TRBD1	TRBJ1-1	.	TRBV19	CASRTGDKNTEAFF	TGTGCCAGTAGAACAGGGGACAAGAACACTGAAGCTTTCTTT
TRBD2	TRBJ2-1	few	TRBV19	CASSIKRGIHNEQFF	TGTGCCAGTAGTATTAAGCGGGGGATCCACAATGAGCAGTTCTTC
.	TRBJ2-2	.	TRBV13	CASSLRQYSTGELFF	TGTGCCAGCAGCTTGAGACAGTATAGCACCGGGGAGCTGTTTTTT
.	TRBJ2-2	.	TRBV16	CASSQSSDSGELFF	TGTGCCAGCAGCCAATCCTCAGATTCGGGGGAGCTGTTTTTT
TRBD1	TRBJ1-2	.	TRBV5-1	CASSGQGIGYTF	TGCGCCAGCAGCGGACAGGGTATTGGCTACACCTTC
.	TRBJ1-6	.	TRBV19	CASSAGPHPYSPLHF	TGTGCCAGTAGTGCGGGACCTCATCCCTATTCACCCCTCCACTTT
.	TRBJ1-5	.	TRBV7-2	CASSFSQNQPQHF	TGTGCCAGCAGCTTCTCTCAGAATCAGCCCCAGCATTTT
TRBD2	TRBJ2-3	.	TRBV5-1	CASSPVTSGGTDTQYF	TGCGCCAGCAGCCCGGTGACTAGCGGGGGCACAGATACGCAGTATTTT
TRBD1	TRBJ1-3	.	TRBV9	CASSLGTANGNTIYF	TGTGCCAGCAGTCTGGGGACAGCAAATGGAAACACCATATATTTT
TRBD1	TRBJ2-6	.	TRBV25-1	CASLPGTDFSGANVLTF	TGTGCCAGCTTGCCCGGGACAGACTTCTCTGGGGCCAACGTCCTGACTTTC
.	TRBJ2-7	few	TRBV5-6	CASSLVQGYEQYF	TGTGCCAGCAGCTTGGTCCAGGGGTACGAGCAGTACTTC
.	TRBJ1-4	.	TRBV14	CARGRGDIRPNRVKKLFF	TGTGCCAGGGGGAGGGGCGACATCAGGCCAAATCGCGTAAAGAAACTGTTTTTT
.	TRBJ2-1	.	TRBV12-3/TRBV12-4	CASTRSYNEQFF	TGTGCCAGCACCAGGTCCTACAATGAGCAGTTCTTC
.	TRBJ2-1	.	TRBV11-2	CASSLVRGGPYNEQFF	TGTGCCAGCAGCTTAGTCCGCGGGGGCCCCTACAATGAGCAGTTCTTC